This TCR beta chain was sequenced in a study of control samples from healthy donors and cancer patients. With 0 bases removed from V and 6 bases from J, the gap between germline ends came to 6 bases. Germline CDR1 and CDR2: SGDLS and YYNGEE. The CDR3 sequence is 13 residues long. Repertoires were generated with immunoSEQ multiplex PCR, while TCRdb's copy carries only in-frame clones and drops some. This table has 95,000 to 150,000 clones, around nine tenths appearing once. This clonotype was obtained from a man between 25 and 39 years old in good health. Material for sequencing was blood. This chain connects TRBV9 to TRBJ1-4, with D hard to call. As DNA, the CDR3 is TGTGCCAGCAGCGTAGCTACGGATGAAAAACTGTTTTTT. Translating gives CASSVATDEKLFF.